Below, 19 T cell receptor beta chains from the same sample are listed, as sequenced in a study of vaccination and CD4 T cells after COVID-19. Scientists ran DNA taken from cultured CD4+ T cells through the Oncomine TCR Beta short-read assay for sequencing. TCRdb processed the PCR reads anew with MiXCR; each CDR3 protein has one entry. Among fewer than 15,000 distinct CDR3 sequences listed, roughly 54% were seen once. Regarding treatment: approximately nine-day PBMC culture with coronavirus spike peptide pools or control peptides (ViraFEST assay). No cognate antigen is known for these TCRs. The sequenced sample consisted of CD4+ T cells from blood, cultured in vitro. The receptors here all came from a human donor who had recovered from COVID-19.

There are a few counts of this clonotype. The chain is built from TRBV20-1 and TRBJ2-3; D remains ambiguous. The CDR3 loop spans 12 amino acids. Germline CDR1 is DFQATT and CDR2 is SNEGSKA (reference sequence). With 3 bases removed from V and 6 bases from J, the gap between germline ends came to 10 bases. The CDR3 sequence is CSASPVLDTQYF. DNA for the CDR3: TGCAGTGCTAGCCCGGTCCTGGATACGCAGTATTTT.

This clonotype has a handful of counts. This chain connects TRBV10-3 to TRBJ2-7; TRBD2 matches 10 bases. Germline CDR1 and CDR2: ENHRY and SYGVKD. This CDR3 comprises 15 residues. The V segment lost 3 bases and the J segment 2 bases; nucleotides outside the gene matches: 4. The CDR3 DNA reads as TGTGCCATCAGTGATTCCAGCGGGAGGGCCTACGAGCAGTACTTC. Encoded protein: CAISDSSGRAYEQYF.

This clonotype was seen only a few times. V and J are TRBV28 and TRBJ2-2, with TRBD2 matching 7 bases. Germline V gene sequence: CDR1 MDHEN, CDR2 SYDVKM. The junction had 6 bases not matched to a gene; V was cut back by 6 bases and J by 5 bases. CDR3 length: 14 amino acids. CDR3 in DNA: TGTGCCAGCAGGGCGACTAGCAGGACCGGGGAGCTGTTTTTT. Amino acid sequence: CASRATSRTGELFF.

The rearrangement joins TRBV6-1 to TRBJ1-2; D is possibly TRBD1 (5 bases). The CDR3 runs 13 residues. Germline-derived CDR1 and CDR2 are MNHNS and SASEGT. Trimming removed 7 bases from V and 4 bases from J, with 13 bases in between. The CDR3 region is CASNTGEFYGYTF. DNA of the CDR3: TGTGCCAGCAATACGGGGGAATTCTATGGCTACACCTTC.

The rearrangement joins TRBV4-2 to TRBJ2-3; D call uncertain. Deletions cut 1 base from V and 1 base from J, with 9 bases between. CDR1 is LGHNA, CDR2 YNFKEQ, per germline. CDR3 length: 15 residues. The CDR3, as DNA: TGTGCCAGCAGCCAAGGACCGTTGCGCACAGATACGCAGTATTTT. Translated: CASSQGPLRTDTQYF.

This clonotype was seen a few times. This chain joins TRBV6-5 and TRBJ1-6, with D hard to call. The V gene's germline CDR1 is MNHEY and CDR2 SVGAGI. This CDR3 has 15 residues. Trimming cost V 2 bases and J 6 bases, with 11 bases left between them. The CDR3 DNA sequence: TGTGCCAGCAGTTACCAACTGTGGACTAATTCACCCCTCCACTTT. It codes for CASSYQLWTNSPLHF.

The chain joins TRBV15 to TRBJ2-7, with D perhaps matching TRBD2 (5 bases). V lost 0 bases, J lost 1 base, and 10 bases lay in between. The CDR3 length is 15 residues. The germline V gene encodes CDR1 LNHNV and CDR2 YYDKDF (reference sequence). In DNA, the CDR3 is TGTGCCACCAGCAGAGATCGAGGGCAGTCCTACGAGCAGTACTTC. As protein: CATSRDRGQSYEQYF.

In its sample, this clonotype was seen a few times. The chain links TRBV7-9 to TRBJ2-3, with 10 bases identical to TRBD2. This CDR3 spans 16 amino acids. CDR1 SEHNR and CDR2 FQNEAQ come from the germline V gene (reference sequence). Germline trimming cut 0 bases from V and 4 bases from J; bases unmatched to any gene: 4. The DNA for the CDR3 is TGTGCCAGCAGCTTAGCGCTAGCGGGAGTGGCAGATACGCAGTATTTT. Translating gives CASSLALAGVADTQYF.

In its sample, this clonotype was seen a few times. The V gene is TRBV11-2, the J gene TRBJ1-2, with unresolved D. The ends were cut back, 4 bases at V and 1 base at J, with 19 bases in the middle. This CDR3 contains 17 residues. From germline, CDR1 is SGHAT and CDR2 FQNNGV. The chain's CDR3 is CASSSKGSWSLNYGYTF. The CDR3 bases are TGTGCCAGCAGCTCAAAGGGTAGTTGGAGTCTTAACTATGGCTACACCTTC.

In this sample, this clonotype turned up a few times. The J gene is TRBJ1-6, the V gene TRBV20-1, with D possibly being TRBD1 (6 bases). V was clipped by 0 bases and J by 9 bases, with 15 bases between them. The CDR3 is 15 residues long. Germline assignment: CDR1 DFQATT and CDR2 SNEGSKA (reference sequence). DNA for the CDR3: TGCAGTGCTAGAGATCGGGACACTTGGGCTTCACCCCTCCACTTT. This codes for CSARDRDTWASPLHF.

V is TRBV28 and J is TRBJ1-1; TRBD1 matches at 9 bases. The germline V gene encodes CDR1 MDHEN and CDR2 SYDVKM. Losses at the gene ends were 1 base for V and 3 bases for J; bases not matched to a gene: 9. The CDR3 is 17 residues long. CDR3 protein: CASSLLYGQGSDTEAFF. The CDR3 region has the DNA TGTGCCAGCAGTTTATTATACGGACAGGGGTCGGACACTGAAGCTTTCTTT. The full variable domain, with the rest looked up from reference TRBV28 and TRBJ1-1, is DVKVTQSSRYLVKRTGEKVFLECVQDMDHENMFWYRQDPGLGLRLIYFSYDVKMKEKGDIPEGYSVSREKKERFSLILESASTNQTSMYLCASSLLYGQGSDTEAFFGQGTRLTVV.

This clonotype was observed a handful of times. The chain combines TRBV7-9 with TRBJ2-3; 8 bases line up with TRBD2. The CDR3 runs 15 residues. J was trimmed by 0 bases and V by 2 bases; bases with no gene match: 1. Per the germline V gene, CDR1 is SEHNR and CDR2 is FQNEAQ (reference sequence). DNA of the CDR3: TGTGCCAGCAGCTTATCTAGCGGGAGCACAGATACGCAGTATTTT. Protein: CASSLSSGSTDTQYF.

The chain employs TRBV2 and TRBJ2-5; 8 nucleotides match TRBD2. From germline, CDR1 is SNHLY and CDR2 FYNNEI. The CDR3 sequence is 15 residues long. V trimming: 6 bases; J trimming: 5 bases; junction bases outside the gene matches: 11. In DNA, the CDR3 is TGTGCCAGCAGGCCGGGACTAGGGGACGAGGAGACCCAGTACTTC. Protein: CASRPGLGDEETQYF.

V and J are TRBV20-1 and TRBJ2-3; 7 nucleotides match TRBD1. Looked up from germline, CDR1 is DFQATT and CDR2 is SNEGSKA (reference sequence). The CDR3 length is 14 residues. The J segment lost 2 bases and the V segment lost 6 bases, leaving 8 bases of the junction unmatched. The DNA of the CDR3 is TGCAGTGCAGACTCCGGGACAGACACAGATACGCAGTATTTT. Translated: CSADSGTDTDTQYF.

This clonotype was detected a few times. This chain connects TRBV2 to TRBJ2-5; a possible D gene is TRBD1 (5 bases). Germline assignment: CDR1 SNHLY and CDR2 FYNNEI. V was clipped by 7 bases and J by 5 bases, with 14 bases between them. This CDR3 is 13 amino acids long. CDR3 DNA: TGTGCCAGCACCTTGGGGCCCCTGGAGACCCAGTACTTC. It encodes CASTLGPLETQYF.

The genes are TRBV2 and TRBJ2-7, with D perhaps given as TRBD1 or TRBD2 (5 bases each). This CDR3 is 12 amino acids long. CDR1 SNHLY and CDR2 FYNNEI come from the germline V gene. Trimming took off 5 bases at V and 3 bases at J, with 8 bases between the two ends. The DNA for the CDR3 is TGTGCCAGCAGTTGGGACGGCTACGAGCAGTACTTC. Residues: CASSWDGYEQYF.

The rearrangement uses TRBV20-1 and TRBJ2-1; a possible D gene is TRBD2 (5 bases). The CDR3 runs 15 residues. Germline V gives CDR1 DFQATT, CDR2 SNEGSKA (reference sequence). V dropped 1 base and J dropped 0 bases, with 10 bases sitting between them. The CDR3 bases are TGCAGTGCTAGAGTGGCGGGTACCTCCTACAATGAGCAGTTCTTC. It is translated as CSARVAGTSYNEQFF.

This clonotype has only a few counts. The CDR3 here is CATSRRQGYEQYF. The DNA of the CDR3 is TGTGCCACCAGTCGAAGACAGGGCTACGAGCAGTACTTC. This chain uses TRBV24-1 with TRBJ2-7; 7 bases match TRBD1. This CDR3 region has 13 residues. The germline gives CDR1 KGHDR, CDR2 SFDVKD. With V trimmed by 6 bases and J by 3 bases, 4 bases remained unmatched.

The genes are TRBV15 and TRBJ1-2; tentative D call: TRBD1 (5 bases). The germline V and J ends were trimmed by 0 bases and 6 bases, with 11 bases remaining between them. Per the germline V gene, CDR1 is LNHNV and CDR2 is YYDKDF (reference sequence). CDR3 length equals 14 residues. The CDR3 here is CATSRDYGADGYTF. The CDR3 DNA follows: TGTGCCACCAGCAGAGATTATGGGGCGGATGGCTACACCTTC.